This TCR beta chain was observed in a study of blood T cell repertoires in COVID-19. Turning to the study itself: Sites across the United States, Italy and Spain contributed samples from acute and convalescent COVID-19.

Produced via immunoSEQ multiplex PCR; TCRdb's table is partial and in-frame only. The sample has approximately 70,000 clones, under 95% seen once. This CDR3 has 14 residues. Per germline, CDR1 SGHTA and CDR2 FQGNSA. Trimming stripped 4 bases from V and 10 bases from J, with 19 bases between. The sequenced material came from peripheral blood. The rearrangement uses TRBV7-2 and TRBJ1-1, with D possibly matching TRBD1 (5 bases). This TCR was recovered from a human donor in a cohort sampled during active COVID-19. CDR3 DNA sequence: TGTGCCAGCAGCTCGGTTCGGGGCGGGGGTGGAGCTTTCTTT. It specifies CASSSVRGGGGAFF.